These 15 T cell receptor beta chains were all obtained from the same sample, sequenced in a study of OX40 agonist ivuxolimab in advanced cancers. The protocol was immunoSEQ multiplex PCR, while the TCRdb copy is restricted to in-frame clones and leaves out a portion. Among 70,000 to 85,000 clones listed, 85% to 95% were seen once. The material was CD4+ or CD8+ T cells sorted from blood, obtained in a trial of the OX40 agonist ivuxolimab. The receptors here all came from an adult with an advanced solid tumor such as melanoma, head and neck, liver or kidney cancer.

This chain connects TRBV21-1 to TRBJ2-4. TRBV21-1 is deemed a pseudogene. The CDR3 consists of 15 residues. CDR3: CASAGWAGAKNIQYF. The CDR3 DNA reads as TGTGCCAGCGCTGGTTGGGCCGGGGCCAAAAACATTCAGTACTTC.

This chain uses TRBV4-1 with TRBJ2-2; D is ambiguous. The CDR3 covers 13 residues. CDR1 is MGHRA and CDR2 is YSYEKL in the germline V gene. Between the trimmed V and J ends, which lost 4 bases and 7 bases, there was a span of 10 bases. In nucleotides, the CDR3 is TGCGCCAGCAGCCCCCCCCTTGGCGGGGAGCTGTTTTTT. Translating it yields CASSPPLGGELFF.

The chain links TRBV30 to TRBJ1-1; D uncertain. The CDR3 totals 12 residues. V was cut by 5 bases and J by 1 base, with 8 bases left in between. Germline V CDR1 and CDR2: GTSNPN, SVGIG (reference sequence). Here the CDR3 reads CAWDDGNTEAFF. DNA for the CDR3: TGTGCCTGGGACGACGGGAACACTGAAGCTTTCTTT.

The rearrangement uses TRBV6-1 and TRBJ2-5; weak D call: TRBD2 (6 bases). CDR1 MNHNS and CDR2 SASEGT come from the germline V gene. This CDR3 region has 16 residues. Trimming stripped 0 bases from V and 2 bases from J, with 13 bases between. CDR3 sequence (DNA): TGTGCCAGCAGTGAAGCAATTTGGGGGACTCAAGAGACCCAGTACTTC. Translating gives CASSEAIWGTQETQYF.

CDR3 nucleotides: TGTGCCTGGAGTATGGACAGGGCCTACGAGCAGTACTTC. Encoded protein: CAWSMDRAYEQYF. V gene TRBV30 combines with J gene TRBJ2-7; 8 positions agree with TRBD1. This CDR3 has 13 amino acids. The ends lost 2 bases at V and 2 bases at J; junction bases unmatched: 2. The germline V gene has CDR1 GTSNPN and CDR2 SVGIG (reference sequence).

The chain combines TRBV13 with TRBJ2-5; D is ambiguous. Germline V lookup: CDR1 PRHDT, CDR2 FYEKMQ (reference sequence). Trimming took off 5 bases at V and 5 bases at J, with 9 bases between the two ends. The CDR3 is 12 amino acids. In DNA form, the CDR3 reads TGTGCCAGCAGCACAGACGGGGAGACCCAGTACTTC. Its translation: CASSTDGETQYF.

The chain is built from TRBV19 and TRBJ1-2; D unclear. V dropped 3 bases and J dropped 6 bases, with 11 bases sitting between them. This CDR3 comprises 13 residues. CDR1 is LNHDA, CDR2 SQIVND, per germline (reference sequence). The CDR3 region is CASSIGYVDGYTF. The CDR3 bases are TGTGCCAGTAGTATCGGCTATGTGGATGGCTACACCTTC. The variable domain in full, completed from reference TRBV19 and TRBJ1-2, reads DGGITQSPKYLFRKEGQNVTLSCEQNLNHDAMYWYRQDPGQGLRLIYYSQIVNDFQKGDIAEGYSVSREKKESFPLTVTSAQKNPTAFYLCASSIGYVDGYTFGSGTRLTVV.

This clone was observed a single time. The J gene is TRBJ1-6, the V gene TRBV7-9; no clear D. From germline, CDR1 is SEHNR and CDR2 FQNEAQ (reference sequence). This CDR3 comprises 12 residues. The germline V and J ends were trimmed by 1 base and 10 bases, with 5 bases remaining between them. The CDR3 nucleotides read TGTGCCAGCAGCTTAGTAGGCTCACCCCTCCACTTT. It yields the protein CASSLVGSPLHF.

In nucleotides, the CDR3 is TGTGCCAGCAGCCCTCTCTTGCGGGGGCACAATGAGCAGTTCTTC. Translated, it gives CASSPLLRGHNEQFF. This chain joins TRBV27 and TRBJ2-1; D perhaps matches TRBD2 (7 bases). The germline V gene encodes CDR1 MNHEY and CDR2 SMNVEV (reference sequence). Trimming pared 6 bases from V and 5 bases from J, leaving 17 bases between. This CDR3 comprises 15 residues.

The CDR3 reads CASSLSVGAFGNTIYF. The CDR3 bases are TGTGCCAGCAGCTTATCCGTAGGGGCTTTTGGAAACACCATATATTTT. The chain carries TRBV7-3 and TRBJ1-3; possibly TRBD1 for D (5 bases). Germline CDR1 is SGHTA and CDR2 is FQGTGA. The V gene lost 2 bases and the J gene lost 3 bases, with 14 bases spanning the gap. The CDR3 has 16 residues. The whole variable domain, filled in from reference TRBV7-3 and TRBJ1-3, reads GAGVSQTPSNKVTEKGKYVELRCDPISGHTALYWYRQSLGQGPEFLIYFQGTGAADDSGLPNDRFFAVRPEGSVSTLKIQRTERGDSAVYLCASSLSVGAFGNTIYFGEGSWLTVV.

This chain links TRBV7-8 with TRBJ2-1, with D possibly being TRBD2 (5 bases). Germline V gene lookup returns CDR1 SGHVS and CDR2 FQNEAQ. Trimming left V 5 bases short and J 4 bases short, with 24 bases between. The CDR3 totals 18 residues. The CDR3 spells CASSERDMGWRAYNEQFF. The CDR3 bases are TGTGCCAGCAGCGAACGGGATATGGGGTGGCGAGCGTACAATGAGCAGTTCTTC.

The chain recombines TRBV7-9 with TRBJ2-5, with 8 bases matching TRBD1. Germline trimming cut 1 base from V and 4 bases from J; bases unmatched to any gene: 11. The CDR3 extends over 17 amino acids. Germline CDR1 is SEHNR and CDR2 is FQNEAQ (reference sequence). The CDR3 nucleotides are TGTGCCAGCAGCTTAGATCGGAGCAGGGGGCAGGGAGAGACCCAGTACTTC. It translates to CASSLDRSRGQGETQYF.

CDR3 in amino acids: CSVVEGNTEAFF. In DNA form, the CDR3 reads TGCAGCGTTGTCGAGGGGAACACTGAAGCTTTCTTT. This chain links TRBV29-1 with TRBJ1-1; D is unclear. Germline V lookup: CDR1 SQVTM, CDR2 ANQGSEA. Trimming cost V 4 bases and J 1 base, with 7 bases left between them. The CDR3 covers 12 residues.

The chain joins TRBV5-4 to TRBJ1-1; D is uncertain. V was trimmed by 5 bases and J by 0 bases, leaving 20 bases between them. The CDR3 sequence is 17 residues long. Germline-derived CDR1 and CDR2 are SGHNT and YYREEE (reference sequence). This chain's CDR3 is CASSSPGYHYMNTEAFF. DNA for the CDR3: TGTGCCAGCAGTTCTCCGGGATACCATTACATGAACACTGAAGCTTTCTTT.

The V call is TRBV27, the J call TRBJ2-7; D might be TRBD1 (5 bases). Germline lookup yields CDR1 MNHEY and CDR2 SMNVEV (reference sequence). The V end lost 3 bases, the J end lost 1 base, and 7 bases lay between the germline ends. The CDR3 has 13 amino acids. CDR3 in amino acids: CASSFRGSYEQYF. DNA of the CDR3: TGTGCCAGCAGTTTTAGGGGTTCCTACGAGCAGTACTTC.